These 17 T cell receptor beta chains were all obtained from the same sample, sequenced in a study of OX40 agonist ivuxolimab in advanced cancers. Some clones are missing from TCRdb's copy, which holds only in-frame ones; the method was immunoSEQ multiplex PCR. The data hold about 26,000 clones, with around 85% observed a single time. The material was CD4+ or CD8+ T cells sorted from blood, obtained in a trial of the OX40 agonist ivuxolimab. These receptors all stem from an adult with an advanced solid tumor such as melanoma, head and neck, liver or kidney cancer.

The gene calls are TRBV15 and TRBJ2-1; 8 nucleotides align to TRBD2. Trimming removed 0 bases from V and 7 bases from J; junction bases left unmatched: 8. Germline lookup yields CDR1 LNHNV and CDR2 YYDKDF (reference sequence). This CDR3 has 16 residues. This CDR3 is CATSREEGGGPNEQFF. In DNA form, the CDR3 reads TGTGCCACCAGCAGAGAAGAAGGCGGGGGGCCGAATGAGCAGTTCTTC.

Only one count was recorded for this clone. The chain combines TRBV19 with TRBJ1-1, with 8 nucleotides matching TRBD1. With 5 bases clipped from V and 8 bases from J, the junction kept 7 bases outside the gene matches. The CDR3 sequence is 13 residues long. Germline assignment: CDR1 LNHDA and CDR2 SQIVND (reference sequence). The CDR3 region is CASSAAAGGEAFF. The CDR3 region has the DNA TGTGCCAGTAGTGCCGCGGCAGGGGGCGAAGCTTTCTTT. The variable domain in full, completed from reference TRBV19 and TRBJ1-1, reads DGGITQSPKYLFRKEGQNVTLSCEQNLNHDAMYWYRQDPGQGLRLIYYSQIVNDFQKGDIAEGYSVSREKKESFPLTVTSAQKNPTAFYLCASSAAAGGEAFFGQGTRLTVV.

The chain joins TRBV6-1 to TRBJ2-7; no firm D call. V was shortened by 4 bases and J by 0 bases, with 7 bases between the two germline ends. Germline values: CDR1 MNHNS, CDR2 SASEGT. The CDR3 totals 13 residues. In nucleotides, the CDR3 is TGTGCCAGCAGTGTATACACCTCCTACGAGCAGTACTTC. Translating it yields CASSVYTSYEQYF.

The chain links TRBV6-1 to TRBJ2-5; 11 nucleotides align to TRBD2. The germline V gene encodes CDR1 MNHNS and CDR2 SASEGT. This CDR3 has 15 amino acids. Unmatched junction bases numbered 7, after V lost 3 bases and J lost 7 bases. The CDR3 sequence is CASSDTSGRSGTQYF. The DNA of the CDR3 is TGTGCCAGCAGTGACACTAGCGGGAGAAGTGGGACCCAGTACTTC.

The rearrangement links TRBV18 to TRBJ2-5; no clear D. CDR1 and CDR2 (germline): KGHSH, LQKENI. The V gene lost 0 bases and the J gene lost 3 bases, with 2 bases spanning the gap. CDR3 size: 12 residues. In DNA, the CDR3 is TGTGCCAGCTCACCACCTGAAGAGACCCAGTACTTC. Its protein is CASSPPEETQYF.

The V call is TRBV7-9, the J call TRBJ1-4, with 10 bases aligning to TRBD1. Trimming cost V 5 bases and J 14 bases; bases outside gene matches: 14. Looked up from germline, CDR1 is SEHNR and CDR2 is FQNEAQ (reference sequence). CDR3 length: 15 amino acids. CDR3 protein: CASSPPGQGPVDLFF. CDR3 DNA: TGTGCCAGCAGCCCGCCGGGACAGGGGCCCGTGGATCTGTTTTTT.

About this clone: At one end, the junction sequence differs from germline, possibly due to a read error. The rearrangement uses TRBV5-1 and TRBJ2-3; D is uncertain. CDR3 length: 12 amino acids. Germline CDR1 and CDR2: SGHRS and YFSETQ. The DNA of the CDR3 is TGTGCCAGCAGCTTTAGCACAGATACGCAGTATTTT. It is translated as CASSFSTDTQYF.

The J gene is TRBJ2-7, the V gene TRBV4-1, with TRBD2 matching 14 bases. The CDR3 has 15 residues. J gave up 4 bases and V 1 base, and 0 bases lay outside the gene matches. Germline V gene lookup returns CDR1 MGHRA and CDR2 YSYEKL. The DNA of the CDR3 is TGCGCCAGCAGCCAAGGGACTAGCGGGAGGTACGAGCAGTACTTC. It is translated as CASSQGTSGRYEQYF.

This chain links TRBV27 with TRBJ2-7; D is perhaps TRBD1 (5 bases). The CDR3 covers 13 residues. From germline, CDR1 is MNHEY and CDR2 SMNVEV (reference sequence). Trimming removed 1 base from V and 5 bases from J, with 9 bases in between. CDR3 nucleotides: TGTGCCAGCAGTTTATATCCAGGGAACGAGCAGTACTTC. Its protein is CASSLYPGNEQYF.

This chain links TRBV6-5 with TRBJ2-7; D is perhaps TRBD2 (6 bases). This CDR3 contains 14 residues. Germline-derived CDR1 and CDR2 are MNHEY and SVGAGI. V shed 4 bases and J shed 1 base, with 11 bases lying between them. The CDR3, as DNA: TGTGCCAGCAGTTCCTATAGCGGTTCCTACGAGCAGTACTTC. Translation gives CASSSYSGSYEQYF.

This clone was seen once. The chain has TRBV19 and TRBJ1-5; 7 bases match TRBD1. The CDR3 covers 14 residues. V shed 6 bases, J shed 6 bases, and the junction held 8 bases outside the gene matches. Germline CDR1 LNHDA, CDR2 SQIVND (reference sequence). This chain's CDR3 is CASSPLQGSQPQHF. The CDR3 coding sequence is TGTGCCAGTAGCCCCCTACAGGGGAGTCAGCCCCAGCATTTT.

A remark on this clone: At the DNA level, this CDR3 is encoded by other sequences in the same sample as well. The chain links TRBV7-2 to TRBJ2-7, with 15 nucleotides matching TRBD2. Germline V CDR1 and CDR2: SGHTA, FQGNSA. CDR3 size: 16 residues. V was clipped by 2 bases and J by 7 bases; unmatched bases: 6. This chain's CDR3 is CASSLTGLAGGREQYF. Written as DNA, the CDR3 is TGTGCCAGCAGCTTAACCGGACTAGCGGGAGGGAGGGAGCAGTACTTC.

The chain is built from TRBV5-1 and TRBJ2-2; 7 positions match TRBD1. V lost 0 bases and J lost 4; bases outside the gene matches: 3. The CDR3 runs 15 residues. The germline V gene has CDR1 SGHRS and CDR2 YFSETQ. The CDR3 reads CASSLAQGSTGELFF. As DNA, the CDR3 is TGCGCCAGCAGCTTGGCACAGGGGTCCACCGGGGAGCTGTTTTTT.

The chain recombines TRBV25-1 with TRBJ1-2; D may be TRBD1 (5 bases). Looked up from germline, CDR1 is MGHDK and CDR2 is SYGVNS. Trimming cost V 4 bases and J 6 bases, with 18 bases left between them. The CDR3 totals 15 residues. CDR3 sequence reads: CASSALGPSWHGYTF. The DNA for the CDR3 is TGTGCCAGCAGTGCCCTGGGACCTTCATGGCATGGCTACACCTTC.

This clone was seen only a few times. This chain joins TRBV7-6 and TRBJ1-1; D is ambiguous. The CDR3 is 13 residues long. V lost 5 bases, J lost 1 base, and 8 bases lay in between. Germline V gene sequence: CDR1 SGHVS, CDR2 FNYEAQ. The CDR3 bases are TGTGCCAGCAGCGTTTGGGGGAACACTGAAGCTTTCTTT. It encodes CASSVWGNTEAFF.

V gene TRBV9 combines with J gene TRBJ2-3; tentatively, D is TRBD2 (5 bases). The V gene lost 3 bases and the J gene lost 4 bases, with 12 bases spanning the gap. The CDR3 extends over 14 amino acids. Germline V gene lookup returns CDR1 SGDLS and CDR2 YYNGEE. In nucleotides, the CDR3 is TGTGCCAGCAGCGCGTATAGGACTTCAGATACGCAGTATTTT. This gives the protein CASSAYRTSDTQYF.

The genes are TRBV27 and TRBJ2-5; 9 bases line up with TRBD2. Looked up from germline, CDR1 is MNHEY and CDR2 is SMNVEV (reference sequence). CDR3 length: 15 amino acids. V gave up 2 bases and J gave up 5 bases; unmatched junction bases: 6. The DNA for the CDR3 is TGTGCCAGCAGTTTAGGAGTAGCGGGAGTTGAGACCCAGTACTTC. It is translated as CASSLGVAGVETQYF.